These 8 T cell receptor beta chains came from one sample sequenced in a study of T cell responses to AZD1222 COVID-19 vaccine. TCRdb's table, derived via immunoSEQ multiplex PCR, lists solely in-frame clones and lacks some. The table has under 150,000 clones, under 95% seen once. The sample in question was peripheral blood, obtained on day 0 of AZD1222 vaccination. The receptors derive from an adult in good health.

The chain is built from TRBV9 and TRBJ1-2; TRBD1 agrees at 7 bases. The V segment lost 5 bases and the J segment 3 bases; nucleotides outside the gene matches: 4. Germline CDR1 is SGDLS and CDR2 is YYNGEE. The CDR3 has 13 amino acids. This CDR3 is CASSFTGDYGYTF. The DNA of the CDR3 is TGTGCCAGCAGTTTCACAGGGGACTATGGCTACACCTTC.

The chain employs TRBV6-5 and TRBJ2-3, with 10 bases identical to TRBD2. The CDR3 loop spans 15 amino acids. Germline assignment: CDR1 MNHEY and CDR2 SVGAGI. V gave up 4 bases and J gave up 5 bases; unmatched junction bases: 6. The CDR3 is CASSLASGRVDTQYF. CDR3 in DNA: TGTGCCAGCAGTTTAGCTAGCGGGAGAGTAGATACGCAGTATTTT.

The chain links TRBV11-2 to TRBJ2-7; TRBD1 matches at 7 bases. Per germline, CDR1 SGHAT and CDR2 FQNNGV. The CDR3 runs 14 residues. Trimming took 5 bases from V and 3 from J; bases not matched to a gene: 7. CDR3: CASSPGTVHYEQYF. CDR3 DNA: TGTGCCAGCAGCCCAGGGACAGTCCACTACGAGCAGTACTTC.

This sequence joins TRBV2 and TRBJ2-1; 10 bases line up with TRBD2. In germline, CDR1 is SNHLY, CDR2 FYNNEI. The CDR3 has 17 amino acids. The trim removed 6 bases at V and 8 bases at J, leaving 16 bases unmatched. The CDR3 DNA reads TGTGCCAGCAGGTTAATCGGGGCAGCTAGCGGGAGAGATGAGCAGTTCTTC. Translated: CASRLIGAASGRDEQFF.

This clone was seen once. CDR3 sequence (DNA): TGTGCCAGCAGTCCTGGATGGAATCAGCCCCAGCATTTT. Protein: CASSPGWNQPQHF. The V gene is TRBV7-3, the J gene TRBJ1-5, with D hard to call. The CDR3 has 13 residues. Trimming took off 6 bases at V and 4 bases at J, with 10 bases between the two ends. CDR1 is SGHTA, CDR2 FQGTGA, per germline.

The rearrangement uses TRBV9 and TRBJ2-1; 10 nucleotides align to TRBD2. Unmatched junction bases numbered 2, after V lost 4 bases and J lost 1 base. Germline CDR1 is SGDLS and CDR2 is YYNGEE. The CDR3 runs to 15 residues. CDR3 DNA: TGTGCCAGCAGCCCTAGCGGGAGATCCTACAATGAGCAGTTCTTC. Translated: CASSPSGRSYNEQFF.

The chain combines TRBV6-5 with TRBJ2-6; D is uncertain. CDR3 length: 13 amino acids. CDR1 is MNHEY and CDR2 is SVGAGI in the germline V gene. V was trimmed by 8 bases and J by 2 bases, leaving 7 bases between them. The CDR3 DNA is TGTGCCAGCGCTCAAGCTGGGGCCAACGTCCTGACTTTC. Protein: CASAQAGANVLTF.

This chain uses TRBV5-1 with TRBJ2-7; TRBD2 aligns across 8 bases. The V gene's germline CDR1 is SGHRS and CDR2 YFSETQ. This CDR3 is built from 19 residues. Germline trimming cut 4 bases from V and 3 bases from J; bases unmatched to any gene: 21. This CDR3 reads CASSPNPIPGAGGRYEQYF. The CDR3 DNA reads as TGCGCCAGCAGCCCAAACCCGATACCAGGGGCGGGAGGACGCTACGAGCAGTACTTC.